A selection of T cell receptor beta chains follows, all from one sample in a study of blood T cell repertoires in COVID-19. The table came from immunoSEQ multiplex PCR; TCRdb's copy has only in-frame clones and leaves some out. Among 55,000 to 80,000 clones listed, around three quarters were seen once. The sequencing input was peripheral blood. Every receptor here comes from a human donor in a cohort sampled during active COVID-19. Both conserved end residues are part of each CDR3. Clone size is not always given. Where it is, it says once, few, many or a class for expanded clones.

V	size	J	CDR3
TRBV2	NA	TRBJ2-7	CASRLGQGRDEQYF
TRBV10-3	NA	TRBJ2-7	CAISVLQAYEQYF
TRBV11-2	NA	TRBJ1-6	CASSFGVNNSPLHF
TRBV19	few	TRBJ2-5	CASSSGRGGQGASETQYF
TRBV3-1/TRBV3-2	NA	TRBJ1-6	CASSQPRGSYNSPLHF
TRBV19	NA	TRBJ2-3	CASSDTGSDTQYF
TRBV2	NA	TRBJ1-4	CASSEDRDSKLFF
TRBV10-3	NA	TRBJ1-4	CAISEGGAGMEKLFF
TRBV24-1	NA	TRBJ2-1	CATSDPRTDSNNEQFF
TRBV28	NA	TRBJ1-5	CASRPGHMNQPQHF
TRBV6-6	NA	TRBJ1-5	CASSYARANSNQPQHF
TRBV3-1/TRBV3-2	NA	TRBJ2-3	CASSQGTSTDTQYF
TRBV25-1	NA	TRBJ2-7	CASSLSTMAGGSYEQYF
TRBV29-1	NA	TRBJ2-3	CSVSGTGLGTDTQYF
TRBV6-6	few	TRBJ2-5	CASTRLVQETQYF
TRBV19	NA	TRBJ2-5	CASTAGGPGTQYF
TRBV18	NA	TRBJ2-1	CASSPERNYNEQFF
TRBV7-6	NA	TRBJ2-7	CASSTGQGYEQYF
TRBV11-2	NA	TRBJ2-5	CASSPPGGAWETQYF
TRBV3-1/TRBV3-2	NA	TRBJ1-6	CASSQGDRAWNSPLHF
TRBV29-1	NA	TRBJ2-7	CSFSRHEAYEQYF
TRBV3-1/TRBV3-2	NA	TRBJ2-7	CASSQDPDSSYEQYF
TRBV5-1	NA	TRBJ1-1	CASSERQGANTEAFF
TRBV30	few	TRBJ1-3	CAWGALRTGNTIYF
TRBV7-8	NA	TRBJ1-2	CASSSNRVGYTF
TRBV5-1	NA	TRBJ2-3	CASSLTSGGASDTQYF
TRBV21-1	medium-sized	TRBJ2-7	CASWWTAPGTYEQYF
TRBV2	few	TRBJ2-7	CASSVRREQYF
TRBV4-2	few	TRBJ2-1	CASSHGQGDYNEQFF
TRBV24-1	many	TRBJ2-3	CATSDTGGTDTQYF
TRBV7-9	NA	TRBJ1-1	CASSFGENTEAFF
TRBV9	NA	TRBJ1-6	CASSVQHLGNSPLHF
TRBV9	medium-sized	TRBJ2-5	CASSVGQQETQYF
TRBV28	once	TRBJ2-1	CASSLSKGLGSLYNEQFF
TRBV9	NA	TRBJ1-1	CASGEGNTEAFF
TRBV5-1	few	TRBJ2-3	CASSRSGGSTDTQYF
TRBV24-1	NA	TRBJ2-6	CATSAGTGGAGANVLTF
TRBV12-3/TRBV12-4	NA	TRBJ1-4	CASSSWGVEKLFF
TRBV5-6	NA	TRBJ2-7	CASSPSGGYEQYF
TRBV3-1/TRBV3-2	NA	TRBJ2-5	CASSQGPGGGETQYF
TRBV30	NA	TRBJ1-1	CACHSLLNTEAFF
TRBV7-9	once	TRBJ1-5	CASISTGGRNQPQHF
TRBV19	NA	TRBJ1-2	CASSTGTGRGYGYTF
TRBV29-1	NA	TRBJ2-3	CSVRRGGTDTQYF
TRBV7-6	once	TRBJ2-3	CASSPDRGGTDTQYF
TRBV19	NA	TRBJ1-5	CASSKNVRLGNQPQHF
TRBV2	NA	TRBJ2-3	CASMRVRQGSTDTQYF
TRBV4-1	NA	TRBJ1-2	CASNGQGLYGYTF
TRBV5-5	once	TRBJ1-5	CASSSGTGRNQPQHF
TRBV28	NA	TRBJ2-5	CASSSRTGVRETQYF
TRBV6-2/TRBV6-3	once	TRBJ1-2	CASSWAPRTGGDGYTF
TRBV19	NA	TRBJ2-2	CAGGFDTGELFF
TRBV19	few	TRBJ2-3	CASRRYQTSTDTQYF
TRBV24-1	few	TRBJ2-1	CATSDFPNNEQFF
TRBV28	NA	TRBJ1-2	CASSNLVESYGYTF
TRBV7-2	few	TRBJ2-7	CASSQAGTSVDEQYF
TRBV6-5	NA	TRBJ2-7	CASTPGQGGVYEQYF